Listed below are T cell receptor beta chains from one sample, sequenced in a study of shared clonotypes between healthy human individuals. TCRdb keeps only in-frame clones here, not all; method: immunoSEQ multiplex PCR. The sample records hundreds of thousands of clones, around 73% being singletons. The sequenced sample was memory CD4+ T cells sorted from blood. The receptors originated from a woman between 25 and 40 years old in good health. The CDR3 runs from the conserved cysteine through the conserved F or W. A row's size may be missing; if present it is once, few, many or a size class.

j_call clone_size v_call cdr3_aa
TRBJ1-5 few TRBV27 CASRTLGSNQPQHF
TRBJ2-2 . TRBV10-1 CASRGREDTGELFF
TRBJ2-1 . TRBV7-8 CASRLAVLNEQFF
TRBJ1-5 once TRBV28 CASYSAQGNQPQHF
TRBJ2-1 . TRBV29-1 CSVLLAGSYNEQFF
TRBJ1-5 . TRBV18 CASSIDRAQHQPQHF
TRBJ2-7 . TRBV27 CASRKREGEYEQYF
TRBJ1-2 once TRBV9 CASSVVGTSETF
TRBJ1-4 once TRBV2 CASSEVRHRDRRHGNEKLFF
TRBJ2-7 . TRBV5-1 CASSPTGTSEYEQYF
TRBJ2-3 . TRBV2 CATQGGLASDTQYF
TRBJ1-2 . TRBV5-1 CASSLDRAYGYTF
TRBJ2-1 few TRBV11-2 CASSIAGTGWLVGNEQFF
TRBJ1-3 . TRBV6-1 CASSATGSGNTIYF
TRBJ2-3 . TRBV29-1 CSVVGGDTDTQYF
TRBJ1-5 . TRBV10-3 CAIKGDNQPQHF
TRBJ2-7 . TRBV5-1 CASSRAGGYEQYF
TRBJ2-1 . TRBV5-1 CASSLRPGREQFF
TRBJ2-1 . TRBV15 CATSRDNGRARKQFF
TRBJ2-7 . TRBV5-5 CASSLGVDEQYF
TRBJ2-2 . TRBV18 CASSRTGSGTGELFF
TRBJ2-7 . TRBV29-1 CSGGGDSYEQYF
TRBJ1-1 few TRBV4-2 CASSQADRFTEAFF
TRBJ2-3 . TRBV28 CASSDWTGGADTQYF
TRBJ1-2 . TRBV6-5 CASSYLPGYYGYTF
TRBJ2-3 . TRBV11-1 CASSLGTSGRRPKEYF
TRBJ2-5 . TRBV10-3 CAISVGGTQETQYF
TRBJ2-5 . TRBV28 CASTSRDREHHGQETQYF
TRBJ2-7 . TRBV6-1 CASSWARTTNYEQYF
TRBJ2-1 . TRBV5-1 CASSSEPGLAGEEQFF
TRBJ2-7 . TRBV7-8 CASSSSGTSEYKQYF
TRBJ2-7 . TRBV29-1 CSVGRGDEQYF
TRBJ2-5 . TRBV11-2 CASSFTTGEETQYF
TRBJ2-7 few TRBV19 CASSNSRFPGEQYF
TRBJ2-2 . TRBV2 CASNRGAVTGELFF
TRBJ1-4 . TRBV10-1 CASSGPGPNEKLFF
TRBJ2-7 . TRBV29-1 CSVAFLGAKDEQYF
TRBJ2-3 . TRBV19 CASRHWGGPGDTQYF
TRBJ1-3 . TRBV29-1 CSVNRENTIYF
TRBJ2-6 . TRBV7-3 CASSLTLPGLAGGPITGANVLTF
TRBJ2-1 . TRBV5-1 CASSLGSGGGYEQFF
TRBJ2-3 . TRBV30 CAWTRGDSKAQYF
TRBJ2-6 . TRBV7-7 CASSLGVSGANVLTF
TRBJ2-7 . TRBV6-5 CASSYPRGSGSYEQYF
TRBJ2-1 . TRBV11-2 CASSNYNEQFF
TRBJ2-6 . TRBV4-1 CASSQVQGSGANVLTF
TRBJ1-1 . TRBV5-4 CASSRVGVSTEAFF
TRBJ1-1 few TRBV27 CASRGAGVLAEAFF
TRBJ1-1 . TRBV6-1 CASSELRVDEAFF
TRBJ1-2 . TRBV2 CANPGQGSLDYGYTF
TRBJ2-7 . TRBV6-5 CASSYSPGSAYEQYF
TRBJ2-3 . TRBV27 CASSFGLAGNTDTQYF
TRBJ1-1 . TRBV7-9 CASIRGGPTEAFF
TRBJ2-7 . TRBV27 CASSLRLAGTYEQYF
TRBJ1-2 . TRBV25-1 CASSEWEGNYGYTF
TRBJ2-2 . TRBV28 CASSLAAGELFF
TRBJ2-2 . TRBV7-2 CASSLGWRERVGELFF
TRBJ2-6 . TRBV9 CASSVRFFSGLAGLGANVLTF